This T cell receptor (beta chain) stems from a study of shared clonotypes between healthy human individuals. Study-wide context: Donors had three CD4 naive, three CD4 memory, two CD8 naive and one CD8 memory plate apiece.

As defined, naive CD8 cells were CD45RO-negative and positively selected for CCR7, with terminally differentiated effector memory CD45RA+ cells excluded. Produced via immunoSEQ multiplex PCR; TCRdb's table is partial and in-frame only. The data contain approximately 650,000 clones, about 95% of them singletons. Study-level findings and limits: Across four donors, naive CD4 shared around 5.3%, naive CD8 more than 3%, memory CD4 2% to 2.5%, memory CD8 0.4% to 0.5%.

Of note for this clone: What it binds is unknown. At the DNA level, this CDR3 is encoded by other sequences in the same sample as well.

CDR1 is MNHEY, CDR2 SMNVEV, per germline (reference sequence). This CDR3 contains 12 residues. V was pared by 5 bases and J by 5 bases, with 8 bases between. The sequence was obtained from a woman between 25 and 40 years old in good health. Sequencing was done on a sample of naive CD8+ T cells sorted from blood. This chain joins TRBV27 and TRBJ2-3; unclear D gene. The CDR3 DNA reads as TGTGCCAGCAGTCCTAGGGTAGATACGCAGTATTTT. This codes for CASSPRVDTQYF.